The 3 T cell receptor beta chains below all came from one sample that was sequenced in a study of T cells after yellow fever vaccination. TCRdb itself ran the 5' RACE reads through MiXCR, one entry per CDR3 protein. The repertoire holds 200,000 to 300,000 distinct CDR3 sequences, with over 10% as singletons. Specimen: CD4+ T cells sorted from PBMCs, collected 45 days after the yellow fever booster vaccination. Receptors were obtained from a young man who received the YFV17D yellow fever vaccine.

CDR3 amino acids: CASSVGTRQEQYF. CDR3 coding DNA: TGTGCCAGCAGCGTAGGTACAAGGCAGGAGCAGTACTTC. This rearrangement joins TRBV9 to TRBJ2-7; the D is unclear. Trimming shortened V by 0 bases and J by 7 bases, and 11 bases separated the two germline ends. The length of the CDR3 is 13 residues. Germline CDR1 and CDR2: SGDLS and YYNGEE.

This clonotype appeared a few times. The rearrangement uses TRBV7-9 and TRBJ1-5; D not certain. V was cut by 1 base and J by 0 bases, with 10 bases left in between. The CDR3 spans 16 residues. Germline CDR1 is SEHNR and CDR2 is FQNEAQ (reference sequence). CDR3 DNA: TGTGCCAGCAGCTTAGAGGGCAGTTATAGCAATCAGCCCCAGCATTTT. Translating gives CASSLEGSYSNQPQHF. Looking up the rest from reference TRBV7-9 and TRBJ1-5 gives the full variable domain: DTGVSQNPRHKITKRGQNVTFRCDPISEHNRLYWYRQTLGQGPEFLTYFQNEAQLEKSRLLSDRFSAERPKGSFSTLEIQRTEQGDSAMYLCASSLEGSYSNQPQHFGDGTRLSIL.

Concerning this clonotype: A read error is likely, as this CDR3 ends without the conserved phenylalanine or tryptophan. The gene calls are TRBV6-2 or TRBV6-3 and TRBJ2-7; D is uncertain. From germline, CDR1 is MNHEY and CDR2 SVGEGT. The V gene lost 7 bases and the J gene lost 0 bases, with 19 bases spanning the gap. This CDR3 is built from 16 residues. Here the CDR3 DNA reads TGTGCCAGCACCTTACGTGGCTTCCTGAGCTCCTACGAGCAGTACTAC. Protein product: CASTLRGFLSSYEQYY.